This T cell receptor (beta chain) was sequenced in a study of molecular identifiers for immune sequencing clone quantification. From germline, CDR1 is SGHVT and CDR2 SQSDAQ. The junction had 4 bases not matched to a gene; V was cut back by 0 bases and J by 3 bases. The CDR3 covers 16 residues. Libraries of naive CD8 cells were prepared from 20,000 to 1,000,000 sorted cells using 10%, 30% or 50% RNA. Sorting captured naive CD8 T cells as CD8+CD4-CCR7+CD45RA+. This clonotype was counted between two and nine times. Listed TCR primers and previously described methods were used for bulk TCR libraries. Using its own MiXCR run on the PCR reads, TCRdb lists one record per CDR3 protein. The table has roughly 93,000 distinct CDR3 sequences, around 19% seen once.

This receptor was obtained from a human donor in good health. Some libraries in this study had Jurkat cell RNA spiked in. The chain carries TRBV7-4 and TRBJ2-1; 8 bases are a match to TRBD2. The sequencing input was naive CD8+ T cells from blood, with Jurkat cell RNA spiked in. Noted subset: FACS-sorted CD8+CD4-CCR7+CD45RA+ naive T cells. The CDR3 DNA follows: TGTGCCAGCAGCTTAGCGCTGGGACTAGACTACAATGAGCAGTTCTTC. This encodes CASSLALGLDYNEQFF.